The 8 T cell receptor beta chains reported below all come from one sample, sequenced in a study of chemoradiotherapy in HPV16-positive cancers. Profiling relied on immunoSEQ multiplex PCR, and the TCRdb table lists in-frame clones only, not all of them. The sample lists about 68,000 clones, approximately 91% occurring once. The input for sequencing was blood, taken from a patient who underwent chemoradiotherapy. These receptors all come from a human donor with HPV-associated anogenital cancer.

The genes are TRBV29-1 and TRBJ2-3; D possibly corresponds to TRBD2 (6 bases). CDR3 size: 13 residues. CDR1 is SQVTM, CDR2 ANQGSEA, per germline. Trimming took 3 bases from V and 1 from J, leaving 8 bases between them. The CDR3 region is CSVDPSGTDTQYF. The CDR3 DNA sequence: TGCAGCGTTGACCCTAGCGGCACAGATACGCAGTATTTT.

This clone was found once. V usage is TRBV5-1 and J usage is TRBJ2-7; D gene ambiguous. The V end lost 0 bases, the J end lost 6 bases, and 13 bases lay between the germline ends. The CDR3 length is 14 residues. From germline, CDR1 is SGHRS and CDR2 YFSETQ. As DNA, the CDR3 is TGCGCCAGCAGCTTGGCCGGCCCGCAGAGCGAGCAGTACTTC. Translated: CASSLAGPQSEQYF.

The J gene is TRBJ2-7, the V gene TRBV7-8; weak D call: TRBD2 (6 bases). This CDR3 has 10 residues. Germline lookup yields CDR1 SGHVS and CDR2 FQNEAQ. The CDR3 region is CASSPPYPSV. The DNA of the CDR3 is TGTGCCAGCAGCCCCCCATACCCTAGCGTA.

CDR3 residues: CASSQDFRGSYGYTF. For the CDR3, the DNA is TGTGCCAGCAGCCAAGATTTCAGGGGCAGCTATGGCTACACCTTC. This sequence joins TRBV14 and TRBJ1-2; maybe TRBD1 (6 bases). The V end lost 0 bases, the J end lost 4 bases, and 12 bases lay between the germline ends. CDR3 size: 15 residues. Germline V gives CDR1 SGHDN, CDR2 FVKESK.

This clone was recorded only once. The V call is TRBV10-1, the J call TRBJ1-1; D remains unclear. Germline V CDR1 and CDR2: WNHNN, SYGVQD (reference sequence). V lost 5 bases and J lost 4, with 11 bases in between. The CDR3 contains 13 residues. The CDR3 sequence is CASSPQDFTEAFF. DNA of the CDR3: TGCGCCAGCAGTCCTCAGGATTTCACTGAAGCTTTCTTT.

The chain employs TRBV2 and TRBJ2-7; tentatively, D is TRBD1 (5 bases). CDR1 is SNHLY, CDR2 FYNNEI, per germline. The CDR3 is 17 residues long. Trimming shortened V by 3 bases and J by 3 bases, and 21 bases separated the two germline ends. The CDR3 DNA sequence: TGTGCCAGCAGTGATGAGACAGCCGGACCCGGTAGCTACGAGCAGTACTTC. Encoded protein: CASSDETAGPGSYEQYF.

The chain is built from TRBV6-5 and TRBJ1-1; D not certain. Per germline, CDR1 MNHEY and CDR2 SVGAGI. This CDR3 comprises 13 residues. V shed 0 bases and J shed 4 bases, with 6 bases lying between them. The CDR3 protein is CASSYSDPTEAFF. The CDR3 nucleotides read TGTGCCAGCAGTTACTCGGACCCCACTGAAGCTTTCTTT.

The V gene is TRBV11-3, the J gene TRBJ2-2, with a weak D call TRBD1 (5 bases). Germline-derived CDR1 and CDR2 are SGHNT and YENEEA. This CDR3 has 15 amino acids. Trimming took off 4 bases at V and 3 bases at J, with 12 bases between the two ends. The CDR3 loop reads CASSSFTGHTGELFF. Written as DNA, the CDR3 is TGTGCCAGCAGCTCTTTTACAGGTCACACCGGGGAGCTGTTTTTT.